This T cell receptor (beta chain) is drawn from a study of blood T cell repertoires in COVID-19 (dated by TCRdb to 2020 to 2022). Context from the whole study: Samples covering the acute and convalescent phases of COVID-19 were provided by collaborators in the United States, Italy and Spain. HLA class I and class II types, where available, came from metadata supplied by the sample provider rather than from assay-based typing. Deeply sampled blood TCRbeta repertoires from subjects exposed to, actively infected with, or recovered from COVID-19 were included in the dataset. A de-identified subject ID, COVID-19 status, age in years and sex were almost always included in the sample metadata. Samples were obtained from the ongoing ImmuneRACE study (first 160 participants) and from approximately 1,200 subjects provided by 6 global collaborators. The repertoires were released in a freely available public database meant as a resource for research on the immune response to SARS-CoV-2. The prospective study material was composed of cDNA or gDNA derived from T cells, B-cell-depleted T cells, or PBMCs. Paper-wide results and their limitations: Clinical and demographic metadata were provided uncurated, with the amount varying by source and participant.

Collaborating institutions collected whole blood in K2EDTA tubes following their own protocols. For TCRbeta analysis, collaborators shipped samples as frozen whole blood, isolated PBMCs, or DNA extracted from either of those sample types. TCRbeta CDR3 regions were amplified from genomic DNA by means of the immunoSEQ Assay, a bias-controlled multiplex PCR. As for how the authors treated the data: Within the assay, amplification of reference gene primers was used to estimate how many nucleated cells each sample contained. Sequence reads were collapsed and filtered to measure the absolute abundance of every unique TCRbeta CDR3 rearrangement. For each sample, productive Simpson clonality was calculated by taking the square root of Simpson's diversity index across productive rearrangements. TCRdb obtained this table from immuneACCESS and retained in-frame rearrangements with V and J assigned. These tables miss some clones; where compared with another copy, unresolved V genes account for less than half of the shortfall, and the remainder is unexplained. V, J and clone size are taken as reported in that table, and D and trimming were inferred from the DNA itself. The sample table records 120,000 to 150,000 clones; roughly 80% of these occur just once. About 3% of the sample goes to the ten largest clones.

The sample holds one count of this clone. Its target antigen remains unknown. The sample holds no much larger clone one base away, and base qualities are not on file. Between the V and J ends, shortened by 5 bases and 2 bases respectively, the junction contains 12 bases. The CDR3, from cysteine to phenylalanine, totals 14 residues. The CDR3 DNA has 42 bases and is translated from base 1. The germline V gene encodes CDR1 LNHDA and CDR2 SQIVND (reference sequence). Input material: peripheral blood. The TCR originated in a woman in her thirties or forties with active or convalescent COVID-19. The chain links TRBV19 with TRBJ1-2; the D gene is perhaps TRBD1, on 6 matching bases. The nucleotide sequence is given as TGTGCCAGTAGTCCCCGGGACAACAACTATGGCTACACCTTC. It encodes CASSPRDNNYGYTF.